The rows below give T cell receptor beta chains drawn from one sample of a study of T cells in Graves' hyperthyroidism and ophthalmopathy. Each CDR3 protein is one row after TCRdb ran MiXCR on the multiplex PCR reads. The sample holds roughly 380,000 distinct CDR3 sequences, approximately 12% seen once. Sequenced material: blood. These receptors originate from a young man with Graves' hyperthyroidism that later progressed to Graves' ophthalmopathy. Each CDR3 is given without its conserved first and last residue. The order of the fields is D gene, J gene, V gene, CDR3 protein. D genes are given only for firm matches.

- TRBJ1-6 TRBV20-1 SARDASYNSPLH
TRBD1 TRBJ1-3 TRBV12-3/TRBV12-4 ASTRQGISGNTIY
TRBD2 TRBJ2-1 TRBV6-1 ASSYAGENEQF
- TRBJ2-1 TRBV12-3/TRBV12-4 ASSPVAQIYNEQF
- TRBJ1-4 TRBV11-2 ASSAGKSATNEKLF
TRBD2 TRBJ2-5 TRBV27 ASKGLEEEETQY
TRBD1 TRBJ2-7 TRBV11-2 ASSDRVYEQY
- TRBJ1-1 TRBV30 AWSLQLNTEAF
- TRBJ2-5 TRBV5-1 ASSSTTGPQETQY
- TRBJ2-5 TRBV3-1 ASSQGRDQETQY